This T cell receptor (beta chain) emerged from a study of monozygotic twins with inflammatory bowel disease. Germline V gene data show CDR1 as SGHRS and CDR2 as YFSETQ. The CDR3 covers 13 residues. From its re-call of the 5' RACE reads, TCRdb lists each CDR3 protein once, without DNA. The sample has some 400,000 distinct CDR3 sequences. Sequencing was performed on blood. The sequence came from a human donor with ulcerative colitis or Crohn's disease, or a healthy co-twin of an affected twin (not recorded which). The chain employs TRBV5-1 and TRBJ2-7. The CDR3 loop is CASRPDGSYEQYF. Looking up the rest from reference TRBV5-1 and TRBJ2-7 gives the full variable domain: KAGVTQTPRYLIKTRGQQVTLSCSPISGHRSVSWYQQTPGQGLQFLFEYFSETQRNKGNFPGRFSGRQFSNSRSEMNVSTLELGDSALYLCASRPDGSYEQYFGPGTRLTVT.